The 15 T cell receptor beta chains below were found in one sample sequenced in a study of T cells after yellow fever vaccination. In TCRdb, the 5' RACE reads were re-called with MiXCR into one record per CDR3 protein. This sample has 450,000 to 650,000 distinct CDR3 sequences, with roughly 14% found just once. Sample: PBMCs, taken on the day of the yellow fever booster vaccination. These receptors originate from a man aged 25-45 years who received the YFV17D yellow fever vaccine.

The chain carries TRBV20-1 and TRBJ1-2; possibly TRBD1 for D (6 bases). Germline V CDR1 and CDR2: DFQATT, SNEGSKA (reference sequence). This CDR3 is built from 15 residues. Trimming took 0 bases from V and 5 from J, leaving 16 bases between them. The CDR3 DNA follows: TGCAGTGCTAGAGATGAAGCAGGGGAGGGGTATGGCTACACCTTC. This sequence encodes CSARDEAGEGYGYTF.

This clonotype came up a few times. In nucleotides, the CDR3 is TGCGCCAGCAGCCCGGACAGCTCGAGAAACTATGGCTACACCTTC. Its protein product is CASSPDSSRNYGYTF. The rearrangement links TRBV4-3 to TRBJ1-2; a weak D match, TRBD1 (6 bases). The germline V and J ends were trimmed by 4 bases and 2 bases, with 14 bases remaining between them. Germline values: CDR1 LGHNA, CDR2 YSLEER. The CDR3 contains 15 residues.

Ten or more counts support this clonotype. The chain is built from TRBV12-3 or TRBV12-4 and TRBJ1-1; D gene ambiguous. The CDR3 sequence is 11 residues long. With 6 bases removed from V and 2 bases from J, the gap between germline ends came to 4 bases. CDR3 in amino acids: CASRLNTEAFF. As DNA, the CDR3 is TGTGCCAGCAGGCTAAACACTGAAGCTTTCTTT.

The rearrangement joins TRBV30 to TRBJ2-2; D unclear. From germline, CDR1 is GTSNPN and CDR2 SVGIG (reference sequence). V was cut by 5 bases and J by 9 bases, with 10 bases left in between. The CDR3 consists of 11 residues. The CDR3 DNA reads as TGTGCCTGGTCCCCTTCAAGGGAGCTGTTTTTT. This sequence encodes CAWSPSRELFF. Variable domain in full (rest from reference TRBV30 and TRBJ2-2): SQTIHQWPATLVQPVGSPLSLECTVEGTSNPNLYWYRQAAGRGLQLLFYSVGIGQISSEVPQNLSASRPQDRQFILSSKKLLLSDSGFYLCAWSPSRELFFGEGSRLTVL.

J is TRBJ2-1 and V is TRBV20-1; no definite D call. V was clipped by 0 bases and J by 7 bases, with 16 bases between them. The CDR3 extends over 15 amino acids. Germline lookup yields CDR1 DFQATT and CDR2 SNEGSKA (reference sequence). For the CDR3, the DNA is TGCAGTGCTAGAGATCCGGTTCAGAGGTCGAATGAGCAGTTCTTC. Amino acids: CSARDPVQRSNEQFF.

This clonotype was detected only a few times. The chain recombines TRBV6-1 with TRBJ2-3; 12 nucleotides line up with TRBD2. Looked up from germline, CDR1 is MNHNS and CDR2 is SASEGT. V dropped 5 bases and J dropped 5; count of bases not matched to a gene: 8. The CDR3 loop spans 16 amino acids. This CDR3 reads CASSPGLAGRGDTQYF. As DNA, the CDR3 is TGTGCCAGCAGTCCCGGACTAGCGGGACGAGGAGATACGCAGTATTTT.

This clonotype occurred a few times. The gene calls are TRBV4-2 and TRBJ2-7; possible D gene TRBD1, 6 bases. Germline V gene data show CDR1 as LGHNA and CDR2 as YNFKEQ. The CDR3 totals 16 residues. The V gene lost 0 bases and the J gene lost 0 bases, with 12 bases spanning the gap. The DNA for the CDR3 is TGTGCCAGCAGCCAAGAAGTTCAGGGGAGCTCCTACGAGCAGTACTTC. Translation: CASSQEVQGSSYEQYF.

This clonotype occurred a few times. This sequence joins TRBV7-2 and TRBJ2-3, with D perhaps TRBD1 (5 bases). This CDR3 has 14 residues. Per germline, CDR1 SGHTA and CDR2 FQGNSA. Trimming pared 5 bases from V and 2 bases from J, leaving 11 bases between. CDR3 bases: TGTGCCAGCAGCCCCGAAGGACACACAGATACGCAGTATTTT. It encodes CASSPEGHTDTQYF.

This clonotype was counted between two and nine times. V is TRBV9 and J is TRBJ2-7; D possibly corresponds to TRBD1 (5 bases). Trimming took 1 base from V and 7 from J, leaving 12 bases between them. Germline V gene lookup returns CDR1 SGDLS and CDR2 YYNGEE. This CDR3 is 13 amino acids long. CDR3 nucleotide sequence: TGTGCCAGCAGCGTACAGGGTTCTGGGGAGCAGTACTTC. As protein: CASSVQGSGEQYF.

The chain combines TRBV2 with TRBJ2-5, with D unclear. V was cut by 6 bases and J by 1 base, with 9 bases left in between. The CDR3 extends over 13 amino acids. The V gene's germline CDR1 is SNHLY and CDR2 FYNNEI. In nucleotides, the CDR3 is TGTGCCAGCAGGGGCAGGAGCCAAGAGACCCAGTACTTC. Amino acids: CASRGRSQETQYF.

The J gene is TRBJ2-1, the V gene TRBV5-1; TRBD2 matches 7 bases. This CDR3 has 16 residues. Germline V gives CDR1 SGHRS, CDR2 YFSETQ. The trim removed 0 bases at V and 3 bases at J, leaving 6 bases unmatched. The DNA of the CDR3 is TGCGCCAGCAGCTTGGGGCCTAGCGGCTTCTACAATGAGCAGTTCTTC. Translation gives CASSLGPSGFYNEQFF. Complete variable domain (other parts from reference TRBV5-1 and TRBJ2-1): KAGVTQTPRYLIKTRGQQVTLSCSPISGHRSVSWYQQTPGQGLQFLFEYFSETQRNKGNFPGRFSGRQFSNSRSEMNVSTLELGDSALYLCASSLGPSGFYNEQFFGPGTRLTVL.

The J gene is TRBJ2-2, the V gene TRBV3-1; D remains ambiguous. Trimming took off 0 bases at V and 5 bases at J, with 7 bases between the two ends. CDR3 length equals 14 residues. The germline gives CDR1 LGHDT, CDR2 YNNKEL (reference sequence). CDR3 DNA: TGTGCCAGCAGCCAAGAGAGGTCAACCGGGGAGCTGTTTTTT. Protein: CASSQERSTGELFF.

This clonotype was detected a few times. The CDR3 loop is CASSPFSGISTGELFF. The CDR3 DNA sequence: TGTGCCAGCTCACCGTTTAGCGGGATAAGCACCGGGGAGCTGTTTTTT. The chain recombines TRBV18 with TRBJ2-2, with 8 nucleotides matching TRBD2. The CDR3 is 16 amino acids. CDR1 and CDR2 from the germline V gene are KGHSH and LQKENI. Trimming at V came to 3 bases and at J to 4 bases, leaving 7 bases not matched to a gene.

This clonotype came up once. The chain recombines TRBV30 with TRBJ2-3; 13 bases agree with TRBD2. This CDR3 has 16 amino acids. CDR1 is GTSNPN, CDR2 SVGIG, per germline (reference sequence). Trimming took 4 bases from V and 6 from J; bases not matched to a gene: 10. In DNA form, the CDR3 reads TGTGCCTGGACCCAACTAGCGGGAGGGCCGGCGGATACGCAGTATTTT. The encoded protein is CAWTQLAGGPADTQYF.

This clonotype was counted ten times or more. V is TRBV2 and J is TRBJ2-2; no clear D. V was pared by 3 bases and J by 6 bases, with 8 bases between. The CDR3 length is 13 residues. Germline lookup yields CDR1 SNHLY and CDR2 FYNNEI. For the CDR3, the DNA is TGTGCCAGCAGTGAGCAAGGTGCCGGGGAGCTGTTTTTT. Its translation: CASSEQGAGELFF.